What follows are 3 T cell receptor beta chains derived from one specimen sequenced in a study of blood T cell repertoires in COVID-19. Repertoires were generated with immunoSEQ multiplex PCR, while TCRdb's copy carries only in-frame clones and drops some. The table has under 200,000 clones, 70% to 90% seen once. The sequencing sample was made of peripheral blood. The receptor set was obtained from a woman older than 75 in a cohort sampled during active or convalescent COVID-19.

This chain links TRBV29-1 with TRBJ1-2; a weak D match, TRBD1 (5 bases). The CDR3 covers 13 residues. V lost 3 bases and J lost 4, with 12 bases in between. Germline V gene sequence: CDR1 SQVTM, CDR2 ANQGSEA. CDR3 loop: CSVDGGAGYGYTF. CDR3 nucleotides: TGCAGCGTTGATGGAGGGGCAGGCTATGGCTACACCTTC.

The chain is built from TRBV7-9 and TRBJ1-2; unclear D gene. This CDR3 spans 13 amino acids. V was cut by 5 bases and J by 4 bases, with 11 bases left in between. Germline V gene sequence: CDR1 SEHNR, CDR2 FQNEAQ (reference sequence). CDR3 region: CASSRREVYGYTF. CDR3 nucleotide sequence: TGTGCCAGCAGCCGCCGTGAGGTCTATGGCTACACCTTC.

This chain joins TRBV18 and TRBJ1-1; no clear D gene. The CDR3 extends over 14 amino acids. CDR1 KGHSH and CDR2 LQKENI come from the germline V gene. Between the trimmed V and J ends, which lost 0 bases and 11 bases, there was a span of 16 bases. CDR3 nucleotides: TGTGCCAGCTCACCACCGTGGAGGGATGGTCCGGCTTTCTTT. Its protein product is CASSPPWRDGPAFF.